The rows below give T cell receptor beta chains drawn from one sample of a study of identical twins. TCRdb independently ran MiXCR on the 5' RACE reads; one entry per CDR3 protein. The sample includes approximately 210,000 distinct CDR3 sequences, about 6.7% of them seen just once. These sequences were also reported in another study, on T cells expressing NK-cell markers.

Sequenced input: CD8+ T cells sorted from blood. Every receptor here comes from a woman between 18 and 30 years old in good health. The CDR3 runs from the conserved cysteine through the conserved F or W. The D gene is left open where the match is weak. A row's size may be missing; if present it is once, few, many or a size class.

d_call	cdr3_length	j_call	clone_size	v_call	cdr3_aa	cdr3_nt
.	14	TRBJ2-1	many	TRBV27	CASRRGTSYNEQFF	TGTGCCAGCCGGCGGGGTACCTCCTACAATGAGCAGTTCTTC
.	11	TRBJ2-5	many	TRBV10-2	CASSDGETQYF	TGCGCCAGCAGTGACGGAGAGACCCAGTACTTC
TRBD2	15	TRBJ2-3	few	TRBV12-5	CASVALAGATDTQYF	TGTGCTAGTGTCGCACTAGCGGGGGCCACAGATACGCAGTATTTT
.	14	TRBJ2-5	few	TRBV12-3/TRBV12-4	CASSFSPSQETQYF	TGTGCCAGCAGTTTTTCGCCATCACAAGAGACCCAGTACTTC
TRBD2	16	TRBJ2-7	many	TRBV29-1	CSVEGGGRTSSYEQYF	TGCAGCGTTGAAGGGGGGGGACGGACCAGCTCCTACGAGCAGTACTTC
TRBD1	17	TRBJ2-5	few	TRBV6-5	CASSYSLRGQGVETQYF	TGTGCCAGCAGTTACTCTCTACGGGGACAGGGCGTTGAGACCCAGTACTTC
.	15	TRBJ2-5	few	TRBV9	CASSTGQGGQETQYF	TGTGCCAGCAGCACTGGACAGGGAGGGCAAGAGACCCAGTACTTC
TRBD1	12	TRBJ1-1	many	TRBV5-1	CASTGQGAKAFF	TGCGCCAGCACGGGACAGGGGGCGAAAGCTTTCTTT
TRBD1	14	TRBJ2-7	many	TRBV10-3	CATGWTGRLGEQYF	TGTGCCACCGGCTGGACAGGTAGGCTGGGAGAGCAGTACTTC
TRBD1	12	TRBJ2-2	.	TRBV29-1	CSAEDRVGELFF	TGCAGCGCCGAAGACAGGGTCGGGGAGCTGTTTTTT
TRBD2	17	TRBJ2-2	many	TRBV5-1	CASDRTSGRGNTGELFF	TGCGCCAGCGATCGGACTAGCGGGAGGGGGAACACCGGGGAGCTGTTTTTT
TRBD1	17	TRBJ2-6	few	TRBV29-1	CSVGMAGGISGANVLTF	TGCAGCGTGGGAATGGCAGGGGGAATCTCTGGGGCCAACGTCCTGACTTTC
.	14	TRBJ1-1	few	TRBV20-1	CSARWGPMNTEAFF	TGCAGTGCTCGCTGGGGTCCCATGAACACTGAAGCTTTCTTT
.	14	TRBJ2-1	.	TRBV24-1	CATSDLARSDEQFF	TGTGCCACCAGTGATTTGGCCAGGAGCGATGAGCAGTTCTTC
.	12	TRBJ2-1	many	TRBV24-1	CATSDLKGGQFF	TGTGCCACCAGTGATCTGAAGGGGGGGCAGTTCTTC
.	14	TRBJ2-1	.	TRBV6-4	CASSSVIASNEQFF	TGTGCCAGCAGTAGTGTGATCGCGTCCAATGAGCAGTTCTTC
.	15	TRBJ1-1	many	TRBV10-1	CASSESQGGNTEAFF	TGCGCCAGCAGTGAGTCCCAGGGAGGGAACACTGAAGCTTTCTTT
.	13	TRBJ1-2	.	TRBV20-1	CSARDGANYGYTF	TGCAGTGCTAGGGACGGCGCTAACTATGGCTACACCTTC
.	13	TRBJ2-2	few	TRBV5-8	CASSLGGDRELFF	TGTGCCAGCAGCTTGGGAGGCGACCGGGAGCTGTTTTTT
.	14	TRBJ2-2	few	TRBV7-9	CASSFRGYTGELFF	TGTGCCAGCAGCTTCCGTGGGTACACCGGGGAGCTGTTTTTT
.	13	TRBJ2-1	many	TRBV5-5	CASSLGLGSEQFF	TGTGCCAGCAGCTTGGGACTCGGGTCTGAGCAGTTCTTC
.	12	TRBJ1-2	few	TRBV11-3	CASSGEGNGYTF	TGTGCCAGCAGCGGGGAGGGTAACGGCTACACCTTC
.	13	TRBJ2-7	few	TRBV6-6	CASGSGRAYEQYF	TGTGCCAGCGGTTCGGGAAGGGCCTACGAGCAGTACTTC
.	11	TRBJ2-7	.	TRBV2	CARGTEYEQYF	TGTGCCAGGGGGACTGAATACGAGCAGTACTTC
.	14	TRBJ2-3	many	TRBV29-1	CSVLGQSSTDTQYF	TGCAGCGTGTTGGGACAATCAAGCACAGATACGCAGTATTTT
.	12	TRBJ2-3	many	TRBV12-3/TRBV12-4	CASSRTIDTQYF	TGTGCCAGCAGCCGAACGATAGATACGCAGTATTTT
.	13	TRBJ2-7	many	TRBV5-6	CASSAGRAYEQYF	TGTGCCAGCAGCGCGGGACGGGCCTATGAGCAGTACTTC
.	16	TRBJ2-2	few	TRBV29-1	CSVEDGTGADTGELFF	TGCAGCGTTGAAGACGGTACGGGGGCGGACACCGGGGAGCTGTTTTTT
.	12	TRBJ2-1	few	TRBV20-1	CSAPRTNNEQFF	TGCAGTGCTCCGAGGACGAACAATGAGCAGTTCTTC
.	14	TRBJ2-3	few	TRBV7-9	CASRSGAITDTQYF	TGTGCCAGCAGGTCGGGAGCCATAACAGATACGCAGTATTTT
.	17	TRBJ2-7	few	TRBV4-1	CASSQGRRGGLWDEQYF	TGCGCCAGCAGCCAGGGACGACGTGGAGGGCTTTGGGACGAGCAGTACTTC
TRBD2	16	TRBJ2-1	.	TRBV4-3	CASSQMSGRNRYEQFF	TGCGCCAGCAGCCAGATGAGCGGGAGAAACCGTTATGAGCAGTTCTTC
.	14	TRBJ2-1	few	TRBV6-2/TRBV6-3	CASSYSQPHNEQFF	TGTGCCAGCAGTTACTCGCAGCCGCACAATGAGCAGTTCTTC
.	13	TRBJ2-1	few	TRBV20-1	CSAHRLDRFEQFF	TGCAGTGCTCACAGACTAGATAGATTTGAGCAGTTCTTC
TRBD1	13	TRBJ1-2	few	TRBV27	CATTTGQGYGYTF	TGTGCCACAACGACAGGGCAGGGCTATGGCTACACCTTC
TRBD1	17	TRBJ1-2	.	TRBV6-1	CASSDSILRQGYYGYTF	TGTGCCAGCAGTGACAGTATCCTCCGACAGGGCTACTATGGCTACACCTTC
TRBD1	16	TRBJ1-2	many	TRBV12-3/TRBV12-4	CASTSPGQGAISGYTF	TGTGCCAGCACCAGCCCGGGACAGGGGGCGATCAGCGGCTACACCTTC
.	14	TRBJ1-2	few	TRBV11-2	CASSSTASLYGYTF	TGTGCCAGCAGCTCGACAGCGTCTCTCTATGGCTACACCTTC
.	12	TRBJ2-1	many	TRBV5-6	CASSWGTVEQFF	TGTGCCAGCAGCTGGGGGACGGTCGAGCAGTTCTTC
TRBD2	13	TRBJ2-7	many	TRBV11-2	CASSFGSGSWQYF	TGTGCCAGCAGCTTTGGTAGCGGGAGCTGGCAGTACTTC
TRBD2	15	TRBJ2-3	many	TRBV18	CASSPEDSGTDTQYF	TGTGCCAGCTCACCGGAAGATAGCGGGACAGATACGCAGTATTTT
.	14	TRBJ2-1	.	TRBV4-3	CASSEGGGVGEQFF	TGCGCCAGCAGCGAAGGGGGAGGGGTCGGTGAGCAGTTCTTC
.	15	TRBJ1-2	.	TRBV6-1	CASSETSVNVGGYTF	TGTGCCAGCAGTGAAACATCCGTAAACGTCGGCGGCTACACCTTC
TRBD1	15	TRBJ1-1	many	TRBV13	CASSKRTGGNTEAFF	TGTGCCAGCAGCAAAAGGACAGGGGGGAACACTGAAGCTTTCTTT
TRBD2	13	TRBJ2-1	few	TRBV5-1	CASSLMGGNEQFF	TGCGCCAGCAGCTTGATGGGAGGGAATGAGCAGTTCTTC
.	13	TRBJ1-2	.	TRBV30	CAWTEGIGAGYTF	TGTGCCTGGACGGAGGGCATCGGGGCTGGCTACACCTTC
TRBD1	15	TRBJ2-1	.	TRBV12-3/TRBV12-4	CASSLEQGRNNEQFF	TGTGCCAGCAGTTTAGAACAGGGGCGAAACAATGAGCAGTTCTTC
.	16	TRBJ2-7	few	TRBV14	CASSPQHGQSTYEQYF	TGTGCCAGCAGCCCCCAACATGGACAGTCTACCTACGAGCAGTACTTC
.	14	TRBJ2-3	few	TRBV29-1	CSVNEVASRYTQYF	TGCAGCGTGAATGAGGTGGCCAGTAGGTATACGCAGTATTTT
TRBD2	14	TRBJ2-7	few	TRBV20-1	CSARPIAGGIEQYF	TGCAGTGCTAGACCTATAGCGGGGGGGATCGAGCAGTACTTC
TRBD2	15	TRBJ2-3	.	TRBV5-6	CASSSGLAAADTQYF	TGTGCCAGCAGCTCGGGACTAGCGGCCGCAGATACGCAGTATTTT
TRBD2	17	TRBJ2-1	many	TRBV4-3	CASSQDPAGVGGNEQFF	TGCGCCAGCAGCCAAGACCCTGCGGGAGTCGGGGGGAATGAGCAGTTCTTC
.	15	TRBJ2-7	.	TRBV20-1	CSGSTRTNPRDEQYF	TGCAGTGGGTCCACTAGGACAAATCCTCGGGACGAGCAGTACTTC
.	14	TRBJ2-7	.	TRBV27	CASSLYGGPDEQYF	TGTGCCAGCAGTTTGTATGGGGGACCCGACGAGCAGTACTTC
.	15	TRBJ2-3	few	TRBV27	CASSFSSALTDTQYF	TGTGCCAGCAGTTTCAGTAGCGCCCTCACAGATACGCAGTATTTT